This T cell receptor beta chain was sequenced in a study of cytomegalovirus exposure and HLA in healthy donors. Amplification used 60 Vbeta primers and 13 Jbeta primers. The table came from immunoSEQ multiplex PCR; TCRdb's copy has only in-frame clones and leaves some out. The sample contains almost 200,000 clones, about 80% of which appear only once. This clone showed up just a few times. Its antigen remains unidentified. The study, taken as a whole, reports: Accurate predictions that matched the HLA-A and HLA-B alleles of most subjects were reportedly made from TCR beta sequences.

Germline CDR1 is WSHSY and CDR2 is SAAADI. The length of the CDR3 is 15 residues. Trimming cost V 2 bases and J 7 bases, with 15 bases left between them. This receptor was taken from a man aged 25 to 40 in good health and CMV-seronegative. The sequenced sample consisted of PBMCs. The gene calls are TRBV10-2 and TRBJ2-1, with TRBD1 as a possible D gene (6 bases). CDR3 protein: CASSEDPLGGNEQFF. CDR3 in DNA: TGCGCCAGCAGTGAGGACCCTCTAGGGGGAAATGAGCAGTTCTTC.